This T cell receptor (beta chain) is from a study of blood T cell repertoires in COVID-19 (dated by TCRdb to about 2020). With respect to the entire study: Samples from collaborators originated in the United States, Italy and Spain and spanned both the acute and convalescent phases of COVID-19. Where available, HLA class I and class II types were obtained from metadata supplied by the sample provider rather than from assay-based typing. Subjects who had been exposed to COVID-19, were actively infected with it, or had recovered from it provided the deeply sampled blood TCRbeta repertoires that made up the dataset. Sample metadata almost always included a de-identified subject ID, COVID-19 status, age in years and sex. The repertoires were released in a freely available public database meant as a resource for research on the immune response to SARS-CoV-2. The material from the prospective study consisted of cDNA or gDNA derived from T cells, B-cell-depleted T cells, or PBMCs. The samples were drawn from two sources: the first 160 participants of the ongoing ImmuneRACE study, and about 1,300 subjects contributed by 6 global collaborators.

A remark on this clone: Its antigen is not yet known. Base qualities are missing; no much larger clone stands one base away.

The collaborating institutions used their own protocols to collect whole blood in K2EDTA tubes. For TCRbeta analysis, collaborators shipped samples as frozen whole blood, isolated PBMCs, or DNA extracted from either of those sample types. TCRbeta CDR3 regions were amplified from genomic DNA by means of the immunoSEQ Assay, a bias-controlled multiplex PCR. The study's own analysis went as follows. Within the assay, amplification of reference gene primers was used to estimate how many nucleated cells each sample contained. To quantify the absolute abundance of each unique TCRbeta CDR3 rearrangement, sequence reads were collapsed and filtered. For each sample, productive Simpson clonality was calculated by taking the square root of Simpson's diversity index across productive rearrangements. The table was pulled from immuneACCESS by TCRdb, which kept in-frame rearrangements only. Such tables lose some clones; where checked, under half of the loss comes from unresolved V genes, and the rest has no known cause. V, J and clone size are those of that table, while D and trimming were read from the DNA. The sample table shows roughly 190,000 clones, and around four fifths are seen once. The ten largest clones take up around 20% of the sample.

What the study reported, not specific to this receptor: The amount of clinical and demographic metadata varied by source and participant and was provided uncurated.

The CDR3 spans 16 residues, from the cysteine through the phenylalanine. The only DNA kept is the CDR3, 48 bases in frame from the first base. CDR1 and CDR2 were assigned from the germline V gene as SGHRS and YFSETQ. V ends up 4 bases short and J 8 bases short, with an unmatched junction base count of 13. The V and J genes are TRBV5-1 and TRBJ2-1; TRBD2 fits 9 bases in the junction. The receptor was isolated from a human donor in a cohort sampled during active COVID-19. The sequenced sample consisted of peripheral blood. Read as DNA, the sequence is TGCGCCAGCAGCCATTCTAGCGGGGCATGGTTGGATGAGCAGTTCTTC. This is translated as CASSHSSGAWLDEQFF.